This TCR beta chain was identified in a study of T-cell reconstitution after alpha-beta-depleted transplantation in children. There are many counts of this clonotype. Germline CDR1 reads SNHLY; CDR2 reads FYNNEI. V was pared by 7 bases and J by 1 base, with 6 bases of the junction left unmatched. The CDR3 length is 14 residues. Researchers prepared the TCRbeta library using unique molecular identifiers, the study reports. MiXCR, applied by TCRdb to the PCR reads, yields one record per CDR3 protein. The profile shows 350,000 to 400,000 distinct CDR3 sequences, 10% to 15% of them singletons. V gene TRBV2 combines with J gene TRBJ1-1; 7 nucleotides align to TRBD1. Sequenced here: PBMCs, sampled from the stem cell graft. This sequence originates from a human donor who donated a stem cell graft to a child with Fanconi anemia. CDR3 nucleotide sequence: TGTGCCAGCACCCAGGGGGAGTGGAACACTGAAGCTTTCTTT. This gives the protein CASTQGEWNTEAFF. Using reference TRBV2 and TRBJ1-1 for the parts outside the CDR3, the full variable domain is EPEVTQTPSHQVTQMGQEVILRCVPISNHLYFYWYRQILGQKVEFLVSFYNNEISEKSEIFDDQFSVERPDGSNFTLKIRSTKLEDSAMYFCASTQGEWNTEAFFGQGTRLTVV.